This TCR beta chain comes out of a study of blood T cell repertoires in COVID-19. Turning to the study itself: Donors in the United States, Italy and Spain gave samples during acute or convalescent COVID-19. PBMCs, B-cell-depleted T cells, or T cells provided the cDNA or gDNA that made up the material.

The authors' processing: Estimated nucleated cell counts came from reference gene primer amplification. Clones were sequenced by immunoSEQ multiplex PCR, and TCRdb holds only the in-frame ones, with some missing. D and trimming come from the DNA, and the V and J calls and clone size come from that table. This table has 390,000 or so clones, around nine tenths appearing once. Cohort 3 recovered donors had two negative PCRs, clearance, or symptom resolution. Sequencing input: PBMCs or T cells enriched from blood (not recorded which). The TCR was taken from a woman aged 45-59 years who had recovered from COVID-19.

The CDR3 here is CASSPKKLTHNEKLFF. The CDR3 DNA sequence: TGTGCCAGCAGCCCTAAAAAGTTAACCCATAATGAAAAACTGTTTTTT. The chain combines TRBV7-9 with TRBJ1-4; no reliable D call. From germline, CDR1 is SEHNR and CDR2 FQNEAQ (reference sequence). V was clipped by 5 bases and J by 4 bases, with 17 bases between them. The CDR3 contains 16 residues.